Below are 25 T cell receptor beta chains sequenced from a single sample in a study of blood T cells in healthy people across ages. A J-beta primer mix and a sample-barcoded 5' primer were used in a second PCR of roughly 6 to 11 cycles. Each CDR3 protein is one row after TCRdb ran MiXCR on the 5' RACE reads. Found here are approximately 810,000 distinct CDR3 sequences, under 40% of them singletons; the top ten hold under 15%. The sample comprised blood. These receptors were collected from a man younger than 30 in good health.

The chain recombines TRBV4-2 with TRBJ1-2; the D gene is possibly TRBD1 (6 bases). Deletions cut 0 bases from V and 7 bases from J, with 15 bases between. CDR1 and CDR2 (germline): LGHNA, YNFKEQ. The CDR3 runs 15 residues. CDR3 residues: CASSQDGPGAGGYTF. CDR3 DNA: TGTGCCAGCAGCCAAGATGGGCCGGGGGCCGGTGGCTACACCTTC.

This clonotype was counted a few times. The rearrangement joins TRBV29-1 to TRBJ2-3; D ambiguous. The CDR3 sequence is 14 residues long. Germline lookup yields CDR1 SQVTM and CDR2 ANQGSEA. V lost 3 bases, J lost 0 bases, and 10 bases lay in between. The CDR3 reads CSVDGSGSTDTQYF. The CDR3 coding sequence is TGCAGCGTTGACGGGTCCGGGAGCACAGATACGCAGTATTTT.

The table lists this clonotype with a few counts. The J gene is TRBJ2-1, the V gene TRBV14; D assignment may be TRBD1 or TRBD2 (5 bases each). The germline V gene has CDR1 SGHDN and CDR2 FVKESK. The CDR3 runs 16 residues. Trimming removed 6 bases at V and 0 bases at J, with 15 bases between. CDR3 sequence: CASRGGQGPSYNEQFF. CDR3 DNA: TGTGCCAGCAGAGGTGGGCAGGGACCCTCCTACAATGAGCAGTTCTTC.

A few counts support this clonotype. The CDR3 loop reads CASEQGDTGELFF. As DNA, the CDR3 is TGTGCCAGCGAACAGGGGGACACCGGGGAGCTGTTTTTT. The chain links TRBV12-3 or TRBV12-4 to TRBJ2-2, with 8 bases fitting TRBD1. CDR3 size: 13 residues. V lost 8 bases and J lost 3; bases outside the gene matches: 2.

This clonotype occurred many times. The chain recombines TRBV20-1 with TRBJ2-3; 8 nucleotides agree with TRBD2. The V gene end was trimmed by 3 bases and the J gene end by 2 bases; junction bases not matched to a gene: 1. CDR1 and CDR2 (germline): DFQATT, SNEGSKA (reference sequence). CDR3 size: 13 residues. As DNA, the CDR3 is TGCAGTGCTAGCGGGGGGGCCACAGATACGCAGTATTTT. It encodes CSASGGATDTQYF.

The chain couples TRBV6-1 to TRBJ1-5; D unclear. V lost 5 bases and J 0 bases, leaving 11 bases between the germline ends. This CDR3 contains 15 residues. Germline CDR1 and CDR2: MNHNS and SASEGT. The CDR3 reads CASSIEIYSNQPQHF. CDR3 DNA: TGTGCCAGCAGTATTGAAATTTATAGCAATCAGCCCCAGCATTTT.

Ten or more counts support this clonotype. V usage is TRBV11-2 and J usage is TRBJ2-7; D is uncertain. Trimming took 1 base from V and 1 from J, leaving 8 bases between them. Germline V gene sequence: CDR1 SGHAT, CDR2 FQNNGV. There are 14 residues in the CDR3. In DNA, the CDR3 is TGTGCCAGCAGCTTAGCTACGGGTTCCTACGAGCAGTACTTC. Translated, it gives CASSLATGSYEQYF.

This clonotype was recorded at least ten times. The DNA for the CDR3 is TGTGCCAGCAGCACCACGGGACAAGCCTACAATGAGCAGTTCTTC. Amino acid sequence: CASSTTGQAYNEQFF. This chain links TRBV7-2 with TRBJ2-1, with TRBD1 as a possible D gene (6 bases). This CDR3 region has 15 residues. V lost 5 bases and J lost 2, with 13 bases in between. Germline V lookup: CDR1 SGHTA, CDR2 FQGNSA.

The gene calls are TRBV5-1 and TRBJ2-7; D may match TRBD1 or TRBD2 (7 bases each). This CDR3 comprises 15 residues. Germline lookup yields CDR1 SGHRS and CDR2 YFSETQ. Trimming removed 3 bases at V and 7 bases at J, with 20 bases between. CDR3 sequence (DNA): TGCGCCAGCAGCTCCAGGGGGGGCGCGTACAATGAGCAGTACTTC. Translated, it gives CASSSRGGAYNEQYF.

This clonotype has ten or more counts. CDR3 protein: CASSPSGGPINTQYF. DNA of the CDR3: TGTGCCAGCAGCCCTAGCGGGGGCCCCATAAATACGCAGTATTTT. The genes are TRBV9 and TRBJ2-3, with TRBD2 matching over 10 bases. V shed 4 bases, J shed 7 bases, and the junction held 9 bases outside the gene matches. The CDR3 has 15 amino acids. Germline V gene data show CDR1 as SGDLS and CDR2 as YYNGEE.

This clonotype came up a few times. V is TRBV20-1 and J is TRBJ2-1; 7 bases fit TRBD2. V dropped 8 bases and J dropped 5; count of bases not matched to a gene: 15. The CDR3 is 15 amino acids. The V gene's germline CDR1 is DFQATT and CDR2 SNEGSKA (reference sequence). CDR3 amino acids: CSKRVSGNENNEQFF. The CDR3 region has the DNA TGCAGTAAGAGGGTAAGCGGGAATGAAAACAATGAGCAGTTCTTC.

This chain connects TRBV27 to TRBJ2-7, with 9 bases aligning to TRBD1. Germline CDR1 is MNHEY and CDR2 is SMNVEV (reference sequence). The CDR3 length is 14 residues. V lost 3 bases, J lost 3 bases, and 3 bases stayed unmatched. CDR3 region: CASSFGTGIYEQYF. CDR3 coding DNA: TGTGCCAGCAGTTTCGGGACAGGGATCTACGAGCAGTACTTC.

J is TRBJ2-5 and V is TRBV2; tentative D call: TRBD1 (6 bases). Gene TRBJ2-7 matches the end of the DNA better, so the J call may be wrong. The CDR3 is made up of 12 amino acids. The germline CDR1 and CDR2 sequences are SNHLY and FYNNEI. In DNA form, the CDR3 reads TGTGCCAGCAGACAGGGTAACCACGAGCAGTACTTC. This gives the protein CASRQGNHEQYF.

This clonotype has only a few counts. The rearrangement joins TRBV20-1 to TRBJ1-6; 7 bases line up with TRBD1. CDR1 and CDR2 (germline): DFQATT, SNEGSKA (reference sequence). V lost 6 bases and J lost 17; bases outside the gene matches: 10. The CDR3 is 11 amino acids. CDR3 sequence reads: CSAGGQAFFHF. The CDR3 DNA follows: TGCAGTGCCGGAGGACAGGCCTTCTTCCACTTT.

There are a few counts of this clonotype. The chain uses TRBV12-3 or TRBV12-4 and TRBJ2-5; possibly TRBD1 for D (6 bases). CDR3 length equals 15 residues. Deletions cut 5 bases from V and 2 bases from J, with 15 bases between. CDR3 sequence (DNA): TGTGCCAGCAGTCCCCTAGGACAGTCTCAAGAGACCCAGTACTTC. This translates into CASSPLGQSQETQYF.

V and J are TRBV28 and TRBJ2-7; TRBD2 aligns across 10 bases. Per germline, CDR1 MDHEN and CDR2 SYDVKM. This CDR3 region has 15 residues. V lost 6 bases and J lost 7; bases outside the gene matches: 12. The CDR3 nucleotides are TGTGCCAGCAGACTTCGTGGACTAGCGGCAGATGAGCAGTACTTC. Translating it yields CASRLRGLAADEQYF. Variable domain in full (rest from reference TRBV28 and TRBJ2-7): DVKVTQSSRYLVKRTGEKVFLECVQDMDHENMFWYRQDPGLGLRLIYFSYDVKMKEKGDIPEGYSVSREKKERFSLILESASTNQTSMYLCASRLRGLAADEQYFGPGTRLTVT.

The V and J genes are TRBV28 and TRBJ2-5; TRBD1 aligns across 7 bases. Germline trimming cut 7 bases from V and 4 bases from J; bases unmatched to any gene: 9. The CDR3 is made up of 14 amino acids. CDR1 MDHEN and CDR2 SYDVKM come from the germline V gene. The CDR3 sequence: CASMEGDRRETQYF. CDR3 coding DNA: TGTGCCAGCATGGAAGGGGACAGAAGAGAGACCCAGTACTTC.

The chain uses TRBV4-3 and TRBJ2-7, with 9 bases matching TRBD2. The V and J ends lost 0 bases and 2 bases, in that order; junction bases with no gene match: 5. The CDR3 is 16 residues long. Germline CDR1 LGHNA, CDR2 YSLEER. CDR3 coding DNA: TGCGCCAGCAGCCAAGAACGGCTAGCGGGGACCTACGAGCAGTACTTC. Protein sequence: CASSQERLAGTYEQYF.

This clonotype was recorded a few times. The rearrangement uses TRBV3-1 and TRBJ2-1; D is tentatively TRBD1 or TRBD2 (5 bases each). The germline gives CDR1 LGHDT, CDR2 YNNKEL (reference sequence). Between the trimmed V and J ends, which lost 6 bases and 1 base, there was a span of 10 bases. The CDR3 loop spans 14 amino acids. CDR3 amino acids: CASRSEGSYNEQFF. The CDR3 DNA reads TGTGCCAGCAGATCAGAGGGGTCCTACAATGAGCAGTTCTTC.

This clonotype was recorded only once. A much larger clone is a single base away; this may be a read error. The chain is built from TRBV11-2 and TRBJ2-5; D is unresolved. CDR3 length equals 14 residues. V was pared by 1 base and J by 10 bases, with 16 bases between. CDR1 SGHAT and CDR2 FQNNGV come from the germline V gene. The CDR3 region has the DNA TGTGCCAGCAGCTTAGTTCCAGGTCAAGAGGTCCAGTACTTC. Translating it yields CASSLVPGQEVQYF.

This clonotype was detected ten times or more. The chain has TRBV10-3 and TRBJ2-1; no clear D. Germline CDR1 ENHRY, CDR2 SYGVKD. The CDR3 has 11 residues. Trimming removed 8 bases from V and 6 bases from J, with 8 bases in between. The CDR3 coding sequence is TGTGCCATCGGAAACGGCAATGAGCAGTTCTTC. It encodes CAIGNGNEQFF.

This sequence joins TRBV15 and TRBJ2-2; D is undetermined. V was pared by 2 bases and J by 6 bases, with 4 bases between. CDR1 LNHNV and CDR2 YYDKDF come from the germline V gene (reference sequence). The CDR3 length is 12 residues. This chain's CDR3 is CATSRPPGELFF. The CDR3 coding sequence is TGTGCCACCAGCAGACCTCCCGGGGAGCTGTTTTTT.

The chain links TRBV5-1 to TRBJ2-5, with D perhaps TRBD1 (5 bases). The V gene lost 7 bases and the J gene lost 11 bases, with 18 bases spanning the gap. Germline V gene sequence: CDR1 SGHRS, CDR2 YFSETQ. CDR3 length: 12 amino acids. The CDR3 sequence: CASGATYNEQYF. In nucleotides, the CDR3 is TGCGCCAGCGGGGCGACATACAATGAGCAGTACTTC.

This clonotype showed up just a few times. The chain links TRBV4-3 to TRBJ1-1; a possible D gene is TRBD1 (5 bases). The V and J ends lost 1 base and 5 bases respectively, with 8 bases between them. The CDR3 contains 13 residues. Germline V gene sequence: CDR1 LGHNA, CDR2 YSLEER. CDR3 sequence: CASSQGHRTEAFF. DNA for the CDR3: TGCGCCAGCAGCCAAGGTCACAGGACTGAAGCTTTCTTT.

The rearrangement uses TRBV5-6 and TRBJ2-3, with D possibly being TRBD1 (5 bases). The germline gives CDR1 SGHDT, CDR2 YYEEEE. CDR3 size: 14 residues. V was shortened by 5 bases and J by 2 bases, with 12 bases between the two germline ends. Here the CDR3 reads CASRQDLTTDTQYF. The CDR3 DNA follows: TGTGCCAGCAGACAGGACCTTACCACAGATACGCAGTATTTT.